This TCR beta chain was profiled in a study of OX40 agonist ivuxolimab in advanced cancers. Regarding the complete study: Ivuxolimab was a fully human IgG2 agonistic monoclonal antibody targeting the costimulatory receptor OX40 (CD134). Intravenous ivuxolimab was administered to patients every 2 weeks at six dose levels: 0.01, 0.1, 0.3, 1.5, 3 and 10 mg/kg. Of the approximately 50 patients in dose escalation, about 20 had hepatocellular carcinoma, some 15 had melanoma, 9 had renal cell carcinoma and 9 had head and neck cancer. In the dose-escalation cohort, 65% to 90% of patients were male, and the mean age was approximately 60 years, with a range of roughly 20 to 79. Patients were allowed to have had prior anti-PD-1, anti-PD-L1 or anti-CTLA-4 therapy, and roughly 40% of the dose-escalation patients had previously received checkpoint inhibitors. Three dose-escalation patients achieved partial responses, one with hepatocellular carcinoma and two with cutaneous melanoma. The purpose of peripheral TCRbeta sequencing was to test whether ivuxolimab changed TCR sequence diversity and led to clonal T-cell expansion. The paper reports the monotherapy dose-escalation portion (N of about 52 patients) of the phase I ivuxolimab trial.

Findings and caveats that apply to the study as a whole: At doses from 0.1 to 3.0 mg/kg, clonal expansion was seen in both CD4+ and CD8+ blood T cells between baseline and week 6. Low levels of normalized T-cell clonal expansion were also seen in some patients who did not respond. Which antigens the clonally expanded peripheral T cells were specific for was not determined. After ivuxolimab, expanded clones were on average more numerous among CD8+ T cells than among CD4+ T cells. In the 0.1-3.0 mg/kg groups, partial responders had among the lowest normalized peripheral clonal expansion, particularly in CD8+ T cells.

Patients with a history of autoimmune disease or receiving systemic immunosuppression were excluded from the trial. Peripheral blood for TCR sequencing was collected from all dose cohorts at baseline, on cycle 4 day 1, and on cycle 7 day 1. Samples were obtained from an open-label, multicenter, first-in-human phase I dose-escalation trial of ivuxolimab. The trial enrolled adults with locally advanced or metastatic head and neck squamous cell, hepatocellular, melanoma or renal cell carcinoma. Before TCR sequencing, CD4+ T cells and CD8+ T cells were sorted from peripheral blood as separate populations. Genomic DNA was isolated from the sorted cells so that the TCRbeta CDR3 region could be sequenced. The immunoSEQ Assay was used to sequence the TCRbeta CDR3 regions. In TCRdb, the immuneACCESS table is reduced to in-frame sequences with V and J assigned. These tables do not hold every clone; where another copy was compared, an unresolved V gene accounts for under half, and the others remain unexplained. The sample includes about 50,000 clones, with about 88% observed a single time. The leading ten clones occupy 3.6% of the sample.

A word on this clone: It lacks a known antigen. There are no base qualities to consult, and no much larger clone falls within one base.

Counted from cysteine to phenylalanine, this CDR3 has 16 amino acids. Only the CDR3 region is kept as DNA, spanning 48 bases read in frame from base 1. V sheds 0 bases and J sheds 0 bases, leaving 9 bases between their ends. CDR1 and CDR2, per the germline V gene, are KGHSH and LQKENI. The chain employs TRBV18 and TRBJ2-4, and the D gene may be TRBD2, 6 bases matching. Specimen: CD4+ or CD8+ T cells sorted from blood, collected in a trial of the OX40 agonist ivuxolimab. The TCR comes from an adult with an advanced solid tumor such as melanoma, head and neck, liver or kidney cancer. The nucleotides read TGTGCCAGCTCACCACCCCTAGCGCTAGCCAAAAACATTCAGTACTTC. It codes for CASSPPLALAKNIQYF.